This TCR beta chain was identified in a study of blood T cells in healthy people across ages. Study results and limitations: Long-lived donors had more naive CD4+ cells and higher diversity than aged donors.

This CDR3 has 12 residues. V was trimmed by 6 bases and J by 12 bases, leaving 17 bases between them. As for this clonotype: Antigen unknown.

A second PCR of about 6 to 12 cycles used a sample-barcoded 5' primer and a J-beta primer mix. Via MiXCR, TCRdb re-called the 5' RACE reads, giving one row per CDR3 protein. The sample consists of approximately 1,700,000 distinct CDR3 sequences, 30% to 40% of them appearing once. The genes are TRBV12-3 or TRBV12-4 and TRBJ1-1, with TRBD1 as a possible D gene (5 bases). Sequenced sample: blood. The source is a human donor in good health. The CDR3 DNA reads TGTGCCAGCAGACGACTCCAGGGTCTAACTTTCTTT. Translation gives CASRRLQGLTFF.